This T cell receptor (beta chain) was identified in a study of technical replicates of blood from a few donors. V shed 5 bases, J shed 3 bases, and the junction held 4 bases outside the gene matches. The CDR3 has 13 amino acids. Germline V gene data show CDR1 as SGHVS and CDR2 as FQNEAQ. Data came from immunoSEQ multiplex PCR; TCRdb stores just in-frame clones and leaves some out. In the table there are approximately 79,000 clones, about nine tenths of which are singletons. The gene calls are TRBV7-8 and TRBJ2-7, with TRBD1 matching over 7 bases. What was sequenced was T cells isolated from PBMCs. This TCR derives from a human donor in good health. This CDR3 reads CASSLRDSYEQYF. For the CDR3, the DNA is TGTGCCAGCAGCCTCCGGGACAGCTACGAGCAGTACTTC.